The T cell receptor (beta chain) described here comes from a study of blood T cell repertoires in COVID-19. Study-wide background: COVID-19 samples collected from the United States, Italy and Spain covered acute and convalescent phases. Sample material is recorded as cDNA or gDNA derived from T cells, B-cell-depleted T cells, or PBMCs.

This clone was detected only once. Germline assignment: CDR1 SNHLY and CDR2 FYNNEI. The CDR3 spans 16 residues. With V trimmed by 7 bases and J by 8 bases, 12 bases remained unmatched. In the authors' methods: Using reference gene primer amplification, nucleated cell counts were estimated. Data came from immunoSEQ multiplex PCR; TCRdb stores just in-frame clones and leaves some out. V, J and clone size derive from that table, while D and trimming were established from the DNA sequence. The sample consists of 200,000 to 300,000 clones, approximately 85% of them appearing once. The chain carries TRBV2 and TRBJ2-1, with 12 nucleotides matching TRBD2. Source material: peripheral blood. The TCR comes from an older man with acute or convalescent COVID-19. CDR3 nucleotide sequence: TGTGCCAGCACCCGTCGACTAGCGGGGGTATGGGATGAGCAGTTCTTC. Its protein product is CASTRRLAGVWDEQFF. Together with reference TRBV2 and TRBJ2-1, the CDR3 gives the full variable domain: EPEVTQTPSHQVTQMGQEVILRCVPISNHLYFYWYRQILGQKVEFLVSFYNNEISEKSEIFDDQFSVERPDGSNFTLKIRSTKLEDSAMYFCASTRRLAGVWDEQFFGPGTRLTVL.